Below, one T cell receptor beta chain is given with its context. The antigen is not known. This CDR3 region has 19 residues. Per the germline V gene, CDR1 is SQVTM and CDR2 is ANQGSEA. Trimming shortened V by 2 bases and J by 5 bases, and 28 bases separated the two germline ends. This entry is derived from a study of T-cell memory formation after mild COVID-19. Study-level results: For second-wave clones that peaked at day 37, SARS-CoV-2 specificity went unverified.

MiXCR, run by TCRdb on the 5' RACE reads, gives a single entry per CDR3 protein. The sample holds about 190,000 distinct CDR3 sequences, roughly 27% seen once. V and J are TRBV29-1 and TRBJ2-1; unclear D gene. The TCR originated in an adult woman who had mild COVID-19 (a few samples of this study predate the infection). Cell type and time point are not known. Sequencing was carried out using PBMCs or a T cell subset sorted from them (not recorded which). CDR3 sequence reads: CSVENPPNEDRSPNNEQFF. CDR3 DNA: TGCAGCGTTGAAAACCCACCCAACGAGGATCGGTCACCCAACAATGAGCAGTTCTTC.